This T cell receptor beta chain was identified during a study of OX40 agonist ivuxolimab in advanced cancers. Notes on this clone: What it binds is not known.

Findings and caveats of the study: Low normalized T-cell clonal expansion also characterized some of the nonresponders. Averaging showed that CD8+ T cells had more expanded clones than CD4+ did. Still undetermined is the antigen specificity of the expanded peripheral T cells.

Data came from immunoSEQ multiplex PCR; TCRdb stores just in-frame clones and leaves some out. The data show about 79,000 clones, roughly 85% seen once. This sequence was found in an adult with an advanced solid tumor such as melanoma, head and neck, liver or kidney cancer. The material was CD4+ or CD8+ T cells sorted from blood, obtained in a trial of the OX40 agonist ivuxolimab.

The CDR3 here is CASRRGGDNYGYTF. CDR3 in DNA: TGTGCCAGCAGACGGGGAGGGGATAACTATGGCTACACCTTC. This chain connects TRBV28 to TRBJ1-2; perhaps TRBD1 as D (5 bases). Trimming stripped 6 bases from V and 1 base from J, with 12 bases between. The length of the CDR3 is 14 residues. Germline V gives CDR1 MDHEN, CDR2 SYDVKM.